The present TCR beta chain was sequenced within a study of cytomegalovirus exposure and HLA in healthy donors. Study observations and caveats: Later analysis demonstrated an association between a missense DCLRE1C variant and TCR beta V- and J-gene trimming. An analysis was carried out later, and it reportedly showed fewer N-insertions in an Asian-associated ancestry cluster than the approximately 700-donor mean. A later analysis revealed that TCR association rates differed between HLA loci, peaking at DRB1 and bottoming out at HLA-C.

The trim removed 0 bases at V and 1 base at J, leaving 9 bases unmatched. The CDR3 consists of 17 residues. The germline gives CDR1 SGDLS, CDR2 YYNGEE. As regards this clone: No antigen is known for it.

60 Vbeta and 13 Jbeta primers were used in PCR. Method: immunoSEQ multiplex PCR; TCRdb's copy keeps in-frame clones and lacks some. Its listing shows roughly 70,000 clones. The sequencing input was PBMCs. The receptor's source is a man in his forties in good health and CMV-seronegative. This chain joins TRBV9 and TRBJ1-1; 7 bases line up with TRBD1. The DNA for the CDR3 is TGTGCCAGCAGCGTAGCTGGCCAGGGGGTAGGGAACACTGAAGCTTTCTTT. Translated: CASSVAGQGVGNTEAFF.